This T cell receptor (beta chain) stems from a study of T cell responses to AZD1222 COVID-19 vaccine. Findings and caveats of the study: Unmutated variant regions are reportedly the target of nearly half of TCRs that are spike-specific. It should be noted that donors were predominantly white British and more often female, and clonal diversity was possibly underestimated.

CDR3 size: 15 residues. Germline CDR1 is SGHAT and CDR2 is FQNNGV. Between the trimmed V and J ends, which lost 3 bases and 9 bases, there was a span of 18 bases. On this clone: Its antigen is undetermined.

The table came from immunoSEQ multiplex PCR; TCRdb's copy has only in-frame clones and leaves some out. In the table there are about 110,000 clones, around 87% of which are singletons. The J gene is TRBJ2-1, the V gene TRBV11-2; D perhaps matches TRBD2 (5 bases). The source was peripheral blood, collected 28 days after the second AZD1222 dose. This TCR was recovered from an adult who received the AZD1222 COVID-19 vaccine. The DNA of the CDR3 is TGTGCCAGCAGCTTTTCCCGAGGAGGCATGGGTGAGCAGTTCTTC. The encoded protein is CASSFSRGGMGEQFF.